Presented here are 10 T cell receptor beta chains from one specimen sequenced in a study of Tregs in tolerant kidney transplant recipients. The repertoire was sequenced with immunoSEQ multiplex PCR; TCRdb's copy has only in-frame clones and lacks some. The specimen's table records more than 45,000 clones. This specimen was CD4+ T cells from blood, taken before the transplant. The receptors shown here come from a human donor who received a combined kidney and bone marrow transplant.

Regarding this clone: The CDR3 extends 3 residues past the end of the read, so its final part is completed from the germline J gene. The gene calls are TRBV20-1 and TRBJ2-7, with 9 positions matching TRBD2. CDR1 is DFQATT, CDR2 SNEGSKA, per germline (reference sequence). Unmatched junction bases numbered 14, after V lost 6 bases and J lost 5 bases. This CDR3 has 15 residues. The covered CDR3 bases are TGCAGTGCCACAATGGAACTAGCGGGTTCTGACGAG. This encodes CSATMELAGSDE. The entire CDR3 protein reads CSATMELAGSDEQYF.

CDR3 bases read: TGTGCCAGTAGTCTTAGACAGGGCGTCTACGAG. Translated, it gives CASSLRQGVYE. The full CDR3 reads CASSLRQGVYEQYF. V usage is TRBV19 and J usage is TRBJ2-7, with 7 bases aligning to TRBD1. The DNA ends 3 residues before the CDR3 does, and the rest of the CDR3 is filled in from the germline J gene. J was trimmed by 3 bases and V by 5 bases; bases with no gene match: 7. The CDR3 is 14 amino acids. CDR1 is LNHDA, CDR2 SQIVND, per germline (reference sequence).

Of note for this clone: The read terminates 3 residues before the CDR3 end, so the remaining end is supplied by the germline J gene. The rearrangement joins TRBV7-2 to TRBJ2-1, with 9 bases matching TRBD2. This CDR3 contains 14 residues. Germline lookup yields CDR1 SGHTA and CDR2 FQGNSA. With V trimmed by 1 base and J by 7 bases, 2 bases remained unmatched. The CDR3 reads CASSLGLAGNEQFF. The CDR3 DNA, read in part, is TGTGCCAGCAGCTTAGGGCTAGCGGGGAATGAG.

For this clone: Read coverage stops 3 residues before the CDR3 terminus; the germline J gene supplies the remainder. The gene calls are TRBV5-1 and TRBJ1-2; maybe TRBD1 (5 bases). Trimming stripped 4 bases from V and 3 bases from J, with 16 bases between. CDR1 and CDR2 (germline): SGHRS, YFSETQ. The CDR3 has 15 amino acids. The CDR3 is CASSKSGGMDYGYTF. CDR3 DNA, as far as it was read: TGCGCCAGCAGCAAATCTGGGGGGATGGACTATGGC.

About this clone itself: The read falls 3 residues short of the CDR3 end, and the missing part is taken from the germline J gene. J is TRBJ1-1 and V is TRBV29-1; a weak D match, TRBD1 (5 bases). The CDR3 is 15 residues long. V lost 0 bases to trimming and J lost 4 bases, with 15 bases between them. CDR1 is SQVTM and CDR2 is ANQGSEA in the germline V gene. This chain's CDR3 is CSVEDPQGMSTEAFF. Partial CDR3 DNA: TGCAGCGTTGAAGACCCTCAGGGTATGAGCACTGAA. The variable domain in full, with the rest retrieved from reference TRBV29-1 and TRBJ1-1, is SAVISQKPSRDICQRGTSLTIQCQVDSQVTMMFWYRQQPGQSLTLIATANQGSEATYESGFVIDKFPISRPNLTFSTLTVSNMSPEDSSIYLCSVEDPQGMSTEAFFGQGTRLTVV.

As regards this clone: The read halts 3 residues ahead of the CDR3 end, with the missing end drawn from the germline J gene. The chain recombines TRBV7-9 with TRBJ1-2, with D possibly TRBD1 on 6 matching bases. V was cut by 5 bases and J by 4 bases, with 14 bases left in between. CDR3 length: 14 residues. The germline gives CDR1 SEHNR, CDR2 FQNEAQ (reference sequence). Here the CDR3 reads CASSPRQETYGYTF. The CDR3 bases that were read are TGTGCCAGCAGCCCGAGACAGGAGACCTATGGC.

Details on this clone: The read ends 3 residues before the CDR3 terminus; that terminus is restored from the germline J gene. The V call is TRBV20-1, the J call TRBJ2-5; TRBD2 agrees at 10 bases. CDR1 DFQATT and CDR2 SNEGSKA come from the germline V gene (reference sequence). V gave up 5 bases and J gave up 5 bases; unmatched junction bases: 11. The CDR3 covers 15 residues. CDR3 protein: CSALQAGGPWETQYF. The DNA read from the CDR3 is TGCAGTGCTTTACAAGCGGGAGGGCCCTGGGAGACC.

In regard to this clone: With the read ending 3 residues before the CDR3 end, the germline J gene is used to fill in that end. This chain links TRBV10-3 with TRBJ2-2; tentative D call: TRBD1 (6 bases). The germline V gene encodes CDR1 ENHRY and CDR2 SYGVKD. The CDR3 covers 12 residues. Between the trimmed V and J ends, which lost 7 bases and 6 bases, there was a span of 9 bases. The covered CDR3 bases are TGTGCCATCAACAGGGCGGCCGGGGAG. Its translation is CAINRAAGE. The entire CDR3 protein is CAINRAAGELFF.

In the case of this clone: The read finishes 3 residues shy of the CDR3 end, and the germline J gene is used to complete it. The rearrangement joins TRBV13 to TRBJ1-1; 9 bases are a match to TRBD1. The germline V gene has CDR1 PRHDT and CDR2 FYEKMQ (reference sequence). CDR3 length: 14 residues. Trimming cost V 5 bases and J 4 bases; bases outside gene matches: 5. CDR3 protein: CASSRTGEGTEAFF. CDR3 DNA (partial): TGTGCCAGCAGCCGGACAGGGGAGGGCACTGAA.

About this clone: Read sequence stops 3 residues before the CDR3 end, and the germline J gene provides the missing end. V gene TRBV20-1 combines with J gene TRBJ2-7; 7 nucleotides agree with TRBD1. The CDR3 contains 14 residues. Trimming at V came to 0 bases and at J to 4 bases, leaving 6 bases not matched to a gene. Germline values: CDR1 DFQATT, CDR2 SNEGSKA (reference sequence). Here the CDR3 reads CSARDLGQSYEQYF. The DNA read from the CDR3 is TGCAGTGCTAGAGATCTGGGACAGTCTTACGAG.